This TCR beta chain was obtained from a study of OX40 agonist ivuxolimab in advanced cancers. Context from the whole study: Ivuxolimab was an agonistic, fully human IgG2 monoclonal antibody directed against OX40 (CD134), a costimulatory receptor. A male proportion of roughly 85% and a mean age of approximately 55 years, ranging from 23 to 79, were recorded for the dose-escalation cohort. Partial responses occurred in three dose-escalation patients: two with cutaneous melanoma and one with hepatocellular carcinoma. Peripheral TCRbeta sequencing was intended to test whether TCR sequence diversity was altered and clonal T-cell expansion was caused by ivuxolimab. Intravenous ivuxolimab was administered to patients every 2 weeks at six dose levels: 0.01, 0.1, 0.3, 1.5, 3 and 10 mg/kg. The paper covers the monotherapy dose-escalation part of the phase I ivuxolimab trial, which included N ≈ 50 patients. Of the approximately 50 dose-escalation patients, hepatocellular carcinoma was present in about 20, melanoma in about 15, renal cell carcinoma in 9 and head and neck cancer in 9. Prior anti-PD-1, anti-PD-L1 or anti-CTLA-4 therapy was permitted, and checkpoint inhibitors had been received by about 36% of dose-escalation patients. General conclusions and limits of the study: In the 0.1-3.0 mg/kg groups, partial responders were among the patients with the lowest normalized peripheral clonal expansion, particularly in CD8+ T cells. At doses of 0.1 to 3.0 mg/kg, clonal expansion of both CD4+ and CD8+ T cells in blood was seen between baseline and week 6. Low levels of normalized T-cell clonal expansion were also seen in some patients who did not respond. The antigen specificity of the peripheral T cells that underwent clonal expansion was not determined. After ivuxolimab, more expanded clones were found on average in CD8+ T cells than in CD4+ T cells.

This clone was found a few times. The antigen it recognizes is unknown. No much larger clone exists at a distance of one base, and base qualities are not known. To sequence the TCRbeta CDR3 region, genomic DNA was isolated from the sorted cells. The immunoSEQ Assay was used to sequence the TCRbeta CDR3 regions. This is the immuneACCESS table as TCRdb keeps it, with only in-frame sequences that have V and J called. A part of the clones is gone; compared with another copy, unresolved V genes explain less than half, and the rest is unexplained. The table for this sample lists 40,000 to 55,000 clones; approximately 92% of them were counted only once. The top ten hold approximately 23% of the sample. The trial excluded patients who had a history of autoimmune disease or who were on systemic immunosuppression. Peripheral blood for TCR sequencing was drawn from every dose cohort at baseline, at cycle 4 day 1 and at cycle 7 day 1. Samples were obtained from an open-label, multicenter, first-in-human phase I dose-escalation trial of ivuxolimab. Adults with locally advanced or metastatic head and neck squamous cell, hepatocellular, melanoma or renal cell carcinoma were enrolled in the trial. Before TCR sequencing, CD4+ T cells and CD8+ T cells from peripheral blood were sorted into separate populations.

From its cysteine to its phenylalanine, the CDR3 spans 13 amino acids. Only the CDR3 DNA stays, 39 bases, in frame from base 1. V and J are truncated by 5 bases and 5 bases respectively, leaving an intervening sequence of 12 bases. Based on the germline V gene (reference sequence), the CDR1 and CDR2 sequences are MNHEY and SMNVEV. The clonotype comes from an adult with an advanced solid tumor such as melanoma, head and neck, liver or kidney cancer. Sequencing used CD4+ or CD8+ T cells sorted from blood, obtained in a trial of the OX40 agonist ivuxolimab. The chain employs TRBV27 and TRBJ1-1, with an unclear D gene assignment. CDR3 loop: CASSPLSRTEAFF. The sequenced DNA: TGTGCCAGCAGTCCCCTTTCTCGGACTGAAGCTTTCTTT.